This is a list of T cell receptor beta chains from one sample in a study of shared clonotypes between healthy human individuals. The data were produced by immunoSEQ multiplex PCR, yet TCRdb's version contains in-frame clones alone and is incomplete. The repertoire holds 1,500,000 or so clones, with less than 99% as singletons. The sample taken for sequencing was naive CD4+ T cells sorted from blood. The origin of the receptors is a man aged 30 to 45 in good health. CDR3s include the opening cysteine and the closing phenylalanine or tryptophan. Fields, in order: D gene, J gene, clone size, V gene, CDR3 protein, CDR3 DNA. D genes are given only for firm matches. Clone size is shown for a subset of rows, as once, few, many or a class of expanded clone.

D gene: NA
J gene: TRBJ1-1
clone size: NA
V gene: TRBV27
CDR3 protein: CASSLSGRWATEAFF
CDR3 DNA: TGTGCCAGCAGTTTATCGGGTCGTTGGGCCACTGAAGCTTTCTTT

D gene: TRBD1
J gene: TRBJ2-2
clone size: NA
V gene: TRBV4-1
CDR3 protein: CASSQGDRDTGELFF
CDR3 DNA: TGCGCCAGCAGCCAAGGGGACAGAGACACCGGGGAGCTGTTTTTT

D gene: NA
J gene: TRBJ2-1
clone size: NA
V gene: TRBV2
CDR3 protein: CASAGSSYNEQFF
CDR3 DNA: TGTGCCAGCGCCGGGAGCTCCTACAATGAGCAGTTCTTC

D gene: NA
J gene: TRBJ2-1
clone size: NA
V gene: TRBV5-1
CDR3 protein: CASSRMDGGYNEQFF
CDR3 DNA: TGCGCCAGCAGCCGTATGGACGGAGGGTACAATGAGCAGTTCTTC

D gene: TRBD2
J gene: TRBJ2-2
clone size: NA
V gene: TRBV5-1
CDR3 protein: CASSLIAGTNTGELFF
CDR3 DNA: TGCGCCAGCAGCTTAATAGCGGGAACGAACACCGGGGAGCTGTTTTTT

D gene: TRBD2
J gene: TRBJ2-2
clone size: NA
V gene: TRBV5-1
CDR3 protein: CASSLPSGTGELFF
CDR3 DNA: TGCGCCAGCAGCCTGCCTAGCGGCACCGGGGAGCTGTTTTTT

D gene: TRBD1
J gene: TRBJ1-2
clone size: once
V gene: TRBV10-3
CDR3 protein: CAISDTTGPYGYTF
CDR3 DNA: TGTGCCATCAGTGACACGACAGGGCCCTATGGCTACACCTTC

D gene: NA
J gene: TRBJ2-1
clone size: NA
V gene: TRBV6-1
CDR3 protein: CASSERYSGGEFF
CDR3 DNA: TGTGCCAGCAGCGAAAGATATAGCGGAGGGGAATTCTTC

D gene: NA
J gene: TRBJ2-3
clone size: NA
V gene: TRBV15
CDR3 protein: CATSTIEGLWGDTQYF
CDR3 DNA: TGTGCCACCAGCACTATTGAAGGACTTTGGGGAGATACGCAGTATTTT

D gene: NA
J gene: TRBJ2-2
clone size: NA
V gene: TRBV18
CDR3 protein: CASSPLDYSGANTGELFF
CDR3 DNA: TGTGCCAGCTCACCACTGGACTATTCCGGGGCGAACACCGGGGAGCTGTTTTTT

D gene: TRBD1
J gene: TRBJ2-3
clone size: once
V gene: TRBV9
CDR3 protein: CASSVGIGDRATDTQYF
CDR3 DNA: TGTGCCAGCAGCGTAGGTATAGGGGACAGGGCCACAGATACGCAGTATTTT

D gene: NA
J gene: TRBJ2-7
clone size: NA
V gene: TRBV7-2
CDR3 protein: CASSLMAPEEQYF
CDR3 DNA: TGTGCCAGCAGCTTAATGGCCCCAGAAGAGCAGTACTTC

D gene: NA
J gene: TRBJ2-3
clone size: NA
V gene: TRBV7-3
CDR3 protein: CASSRRRSADTQYF
CDR3 DNA: TGTGCCAGCAGCCGCAGAAGGAGTGCAGATACGCAGTATTTT

D gene: NA
J gene: TRBJ2-1
clone size: NA
V gene: TRBV15
CDR3 protein: CATRARAGLSYNEQFF
CDR3 DNA: TGTGCCACCAGAGCACGAGCGGGCCTCTCCTACAATGAGCAGTTCTTC

D gene: NA
J gene: TRBJ2-1
clone size: NA
V gene: TRBV27
CDR3 protein: CASWDRWKQFF
CDR3 DNA: TGTGCCAGCTGGGACCGGTGGAAGCAGTTCTTC

D gene: NA
J gene: TRBJ1-2
clone size: NA
V gene: TRBV11-2
CDR3 protein: CASSSRGGLIDGYTF
CDR3 DNA: TGTGCCAGCAGCTCCCGGGGGGGACTAATCGATGGCTACACCTTC

D gene: NA
J gene: TRBJ2-1
clone size: NA
V gene: TRBV13
CDR3 protein: CASSLQGDRWNEQFF
CDR3 DNA: TGTGCCAGCAGCCTACAGGGTGACAGGTGGAATGAGCAGTTCTTC

D gene: NA
J gene: TRBJ2-3
clone size: NA
V gene: TRBV7-9
CDR3 protein: CASRLGDTQYF
CDR3 DNA: TGTGCCAGCAGACTGGGAGATACGCAGTATTTT

D gene: TRBD2
J gene: TRBJ2-7
clone size: NA
V gene: TRBV18
CDR3 protein: CASSPGTSGRALGEQYF
CDR3 DNA: TGTGCCAGCTCACCCGGGACTAGCGGGAGGGCCTTGGGCGAGCAGTACTTC

D gene: TRBD1
J gene: TRBJ2-5
clone size: NA
V gene: TRBV6-6
CDR3 protein: CASSPGGPQETQYF
CDR3 DNA: TGTGCCAGCAGCCCAGGGGGACCCCAAGAGACCCAGTACTTC

D gene: NA
J gene: TRBJ2-2
clone size: NA
V gene: TRBV30
CDR3 protein: CAWSSQRISGTNSGELFF
CDR3 DNA: TGTGCCTGGAGTTCACAGAGGATTAGCGGTACTAATTCCGGGGAGCTGTTTTTT

D gene: NA
J gene: TRBJ2-6
clone size: NA
V gene: TRBV18
CDR3 protein: CASTSSGANVLTF
CDR3 DNA: TGTGCCAGCACCTCTTCTGGGGCCAACGTCCTGACTTTC

D gene: NA
J gene: TRBJ1-2
clone size: NA
V gene: TRBV6-5
CDR3 protein: CASSYGGVNYGYTF
CDR3 DNA: TGTGCCAGCAGTTATGGGGGGGTAAACTATGGCTACACCTTC

D gene: NA
J gene: TRBJ2-7
clone size: NA
V gene: TRBV6-1
CDR3 protein: CASRVEGKYEQYF
CDR3 DNA: TGTGCCAGCAGAGTCGAGGGGAAGTACGAGCAGTACTTC

D gene: NA
J gene: TRBJ2-7
clone size: NA
V gene: TRBV21-1
CDR3 protein: CASSKDIAVREQYF
CDR3 DNA: TGTGCCAGCAGCAAAGACATCGCTGTACGAGAGCAGTACTTC

D gene: NA
J gene: TRBJ2-1
clone size: NA
V gene: TRBV7-2
CDR3 protein: CASSLGITYNEQFF
CDR3 DNA: TGTGCCAGCAGCTTAGGGATCACCTACAATGAGCAGTTCTTC

D gene: TRBD2
J gene: TRBJ2-1
clone size: once
V gene: TRBV5-1
CDR3 protein: CASSPGGLAGGYNEQFF
CDR3 DNA: TGCGCCAGCAGCCCGGGGGGCCTAGCGGGAGGATACAATGAGCAGTTCTTC

D gene: TRBD2
J gene: TRBJ2-5
clone size: NA
V gene: TRBV18
CDR3 protein: CASSTIPRAGAGRETQYF
CDR3 DNA: TGTGCCAGCTCTACCATCCCTCGAGCGGGAGCGGGGCGAGAGACCCAGTACTTC

D gene: TRBD1
J gene: TRBJ2-1
clone size: NA
V gene: TRBV7-9
CDR3 protein: CASSLRAGGHEQFF
CDR3 DNA: TGTGCCAGCAGCCTACGGGCAGGGGGCCATGAGCAGTTCTTC

D gene: TRBD1
J gene: TRBJ2-7
clone size: NA
V gene: TRBV2
CDR3 protein: CASNPEAGTGSHEQYF
CDR3 DNA: TGTGCCAGCAACCCCGAGGCCGGGACAGGGTCCCACGAGCAGTACTTC

D gene: NA
J gene: TRBJ2-4
clone size: once
V gene: TRBV6-1
CDR3 protein: CASSDFQAAKNIQYF
CDR3 DNA: TGTGCCAGCAGTGACTTTCAGGCAGCCAAAAACATTCAGTACTTC

D gene: NA
J gene: TRBJ1-1
clone size: NA
V gene: TRBV5-1
CDR3 protein: CASSLDTTRMNTEAFF
CDR3 DNA: TGCGCCAGCAGCTTAGATACAACCAGAATGAACACTGAAGCTTTCTTT

D gene: TRBD2
J gene: TRBJ2-1
clone size: NA
V gene: TRBV28
CDR3 protein: CASSFSGSRSNEQFF
CDR3 DNA: TGTGCCAGCAGTTTTAGCGGGAGTAGGTCAAATGAGCAGTTCTTC

D gene: NA
J gene: TRBJ1-2
clone size: NA
V gene: TRBV19
CDR3 protein: CASSPLGAGWNGYTF
CDR3 DNA: TGTGCCAGTAGCCCCTTAGGGGCTGGTTGGAATGGCTACACCTTC

D gene: TRBD1
J gene: TRBJ1-5
clone size: NA
V gene: TRBV30
CDR3 protein: CAWQPGQGTQPQHF
CDR3 DNA: TGTGCCTGGCAACCGGGACAGGGGACTCAGCCCCAGCATTTT

D gene: NA
J gene: TRBJ2-1
clone size: NA
V gene: TRBV28
CDR3 protein: CASRQDTYNEQFF
CDR3 DNA: TGTGCCAGCAGACAGGATACCTACAATGAGCAGTTCTTC

D gene: NA
J gene: TRBJ1-1
clone size: NA
V gene: TRBV7-9
CDR3 protein: CASSSKAFF
CDR3 DNA: TGTGCCAGCAGCTCCAAAGCTTTCTTT

D gene: NA
J gene: TRBJ1-1
clone size: NA
V gene: TRBV5-1
CDR3 protein: CASSLALTQASTEAFF
CDR3 DNA: TGCGCCAGCAGCTTGGCCTTGACCCAGGCAAGCACTGAAGCTTTCTTT

D gene: TRBD1
J gene: TRBJ2-7
clone size: NA
V gene: TRBV27
CDR3 protein: CASSTPSRDRGYEQYF
CDR3 DNA: TGTGCCAGCAGTACCCCGTCGCGGGACAGGGGATACGAGCAGTACTTC

D gene: NA
J gene: TRBJ2-7
clone size: NA
V gene: TRBV11-2
CDR3 protein: CASSLAGPSSYEQYF
CDR3 DNA: TGTGCCAGCAGCTTAGCGGGGCCTAGCTCCTACGAGCAGTACTTC

D gene: NA
J gene: TRBJ2-4
clone size: NA
V gene: TRBV5-1
CDR3 protein: CASSGPGPEIAKNIQYF
CDR3 DNA: TGCGCCAGCAGCGGACCGGGACCAGAGATAGCCAAAAACATTCAGTACTTC

D gene: NA
J gene: TRBJ2-7
clone size: NA
V gene: TRBV9
CDR3 protein: CASSVGVRYEQYF
CDR3 DNA: TGTGCCAGCAGCGTTGGGGTGAGATACGAGCAGTACTTC

D gene: NA
J gene: TRBJ2-7
clone size: NA
V gene: TRBV6-1
CDR3 protein: CASTRGGTYEQYF
CDR3 DNA: TGTGCCAGCACGAGAGGGGGGACCTACGAGCAGTACTTC

D gene: NA
J gene: TRBJ1-5
clone size: NA
V gene: TRBV7-8
CDR3 protein: CASSLSLGVRNQPQHF
CDR3 DNA: TGTGCCAGCAGCTTATCCCTGGGCGTTCGCAATCAGCCCCAGCATTTT

D gene: NA
J gene: TRBJ1-2
clone size: NA
V gene: TRBV5-1
CDR3 protein: CASSLRPPDSKNYGYTF
CDR3 DNA: TGCGCCAGCAGCCTTAGGCCCCCGGACAGCAAAAACTATGGCTACACCTTC

D gene: NA
J gene: TRBJ2-7
clone size: NA
V gene: TRBV5-1
CDR3 protein: CASSESGPPYEQYF
CDR3 DNA: TGCGCCAGCAGCGAGTCCGGCCCACCCTACGAGCAGTACTTC

D gene: NA
J gene: TRBJ1-2
clone size: once
V gene: TRBV19
CDR3 protein: CASSEYYGYTF
CDR3 DNA: TGTGCCAGTAGTGAGTACTATGGCTACACCTTC

D gene: NA
J gene: TRBJ1-2
clone size: NA
V gene: TRBV7-2
CDR3 protein: CASSARTPYGYTF
CDR3 DNA: TGTGCCAGCAGCGCTCGGACACCATATGGCTACACCTTC

D gene: TRBD1
J gene: TRBJ1-2
clone size: NA
V gene: TRBV11-2
CDR3 protein: CASSLGLSSQGGFYGYTF
CDR3 DNA: TGTGCCAGCAGCTTAGGCCTAAGCTCTCAGGGGGGATTCTATGGCTACACCTTC

D gene: TRBD1
J gene: TRBJ2-2
clone size: NA
V gene: TRBV18
CDR3 protein: CASSRQGPYTGELFF
CDR3 DNA: TGTGCCAGCTCAAGACAGGGACCATACACCGGGGAGCTGTTTTTT

D gene: TRBD1
J gene: TRBJ2-1
clone size: NA
V gene: TRBV6-1
CDR3 protein: CASSEAGTGINEQFF
CDR3 DNA: TGTGCCAGCAGTGAGGCGGGGACAGGGATCAATGAGCAGTTCTTC

D gene: NA
J gene: TRBJ1-1
clone size: NA
V gene: TRBV6-5
CDR3 protein: CASSYAPGRNTEAFF
CDR3 DNA: TGTGCCAGCAGTTACGCCCCGGGAAGGAACACTGAAGCTTTCTTT

D gene: TRBD2
J gene: TRBJ2-7
clone size: NA
V gene: TRBV29-1
CDR3 protein: CSVEGGLAGTYEQYF
CDR3 DNA: TGCAGCGTTGAGGGAGGACTAGCGGGAACCTACGAGCAGTACTTC

D gene: NA
J gene: TRBJ1-3
clone size: NA
V gene: TRBV30
CDR3 protein: CAWTASGNTIYF
CDR3 DNA: TGTGCCTGGACAGCCTCTGGAAACACCATATATTTT

D gene: NA
J gene: TRBJ1-5
clone size: NA
V gene: TRBV30
CDR3 protein: CAWSMNSNQPQHF
CDR3 DNA: TGTGCCTGGAGTATGAATAGCAATCAGCCCCAGCATTTT

D gene: TRBD1
J gene: TRBJ2-2
clone size: NA
V gene: TRBV27
CDR3 protein: CASTSGQHTGELFF
CDR3 DNA: TGTGCCAGCACATCGGGACAGCACACCGGGGAGCTGTTTTTT

D gene: NA
J gene: TRBJ2-3
clone size: NA
V gene: TRBV11-1
CDR3 protein: CASSFEFSTDTQYF
CDR3 DNA: TGTGCCAGCAGCTTCGAGTTCAGCACAGATACGCAGTATTTT

D gene: NA
J gene: TRBJ2-2
clone size: NA
V gene: TRBV14
CDR3 protein: CASSLNGRLRLNTGELFF
CDR3 DNA: TGTGCCAGCAGTCTGAATGGCAGGCTTCGACTGAACACCGGGGAGCTGTTTTTT

D gene: TRBD1
J gene: TRBJ2-3
clone size: once
V gene: TRBV10-3
CDR3 protein: CAISRQGPRSTDTQYF
CDR3 DNA: TGTGCCATCAGCCGACAGGGGCCTCGTAGCACAGATACGCAGTATTTT

D gene: TRBD2
J gene: TRBJ2-5
clone size: NA
V gene: TRBV11-2
CDR3 protein: CASSTRTSGEETQYF
CDR3 DNA: TGTGCCAGCAGCACACGGACTAGCGGGGAAGAGACCCAGTACTTC